The following is a T cell receptor beta chain sequence with its context. The antigen remains undetermined. Constant-segment primers served in 5'RACE that generated TCR alpha and TCR beta cDNA libraries bearing sample barcodes and UMIs. TCRdb re-derived calls from the 5' RACE reads in MiXCR, one entry per CDR3 protein. The table records around 430,000 distinct CDR3 sequences, about 17% of them present only once. This entry comes from a study of T-cell memory formation after mild COVID-19. Study findings and constraints: For contracting clones, CD4+ ones sat mainly in CM and EM, CD8+ in EMRA.

Germline V gives CDR1 SGHAT, CDR2 FQNNGV. CDR3 length equals 13 residues. V shed 5 bases and J 9 bases; nucleotides not matched to a gene: 9. This clonotype originated in a man aged 18 to 35 who had mild COVID-19 (a few samples of this study predate the infection). Cell type and time point are not known. The rearrangement links TRBV11-2 to TRBJ2-5; 7 bases fit TRBD2. Source material: PBMCs or a T cell subset sorted from them (not recorded which). DNA of the CDR3: TGTGCCAGCAGCCCCCGGACCCGGGAGGCCCAGTACTTC. The encoded protein is CASSPRTREAQYF. Full variable domain (missing parts from reference TRBV11-2 and TRBJ2-5): EAGVAQSPRYKIIEKRQSVAFWCNPISGHATLYWYQQILGQGPKLLIQFQNNGVVDDSQLPKDRFSAERLKGVDSTLKIQPAKLEDSAVYLCASSPRTREAQYFGPGTRLLVL.